This TCR beta chain is drawn from a study of human T cells and chemical hapten exposure (TCRdb year 2021). Regarding the complete study: For sensitization, 2% DPC in acetone was applied to a roughly 2 cm by roughly 2 cm area of upper inner arm skin. Throughout the roughly 24-week study period, patients were also given weekly therapeutic DPC doses on the scalp. Libraries were pooled for sequencing, and per-sample TCR yields varied mainly because of small differences in library volumes within the pool. Patch tests used Finn chambers with 0.01% DPC on the upper back, scored after 6 days by International Contact Dermatitis Research Group standards. For TCR sequencing, blood came from over 25 alopecia patients at anywhere from one to four time points (pre-sensitization, 2, 6 and 24 weeks). Patient blood was sampled pre-sensitization (week 0) and at 2, 6 and about 24 weeks after DPC sensitization. Alopecia areata with under or over 50% scalp involvement, alopecia totalis and alopecia universalis were represented in the patient cohort, which was mostly female. This study followed changes in the peripheral blood TCR repertoire in vivo during primary and secondary sensitization of alopecia patients to the hapten diphenylcyclopropenone (DPC).

The CDR3 numbers 15 residues from cysteine through phenylalanine. Only the CDR3 DNA is retained, 45 bases long and in frame from the first base. CDR1 and CDR2, looked up from the germline V gene, are MNHEY and SVGEGT. On this clonotype itself: The antigen it binds to is not known. One base away lies a much larger clone, so this may be a sequencing read error.

Reading the label with the study, this specimen's time point is: pre-sensitization, week 0. In light of the paper, this sample's treatment or condition label describes: therapeutic diphenylcyclopropenone sensitization with weekly scalp DPC. At every patch-test visit, the blood draw took place before the patch test was put on. Patients were eligible if aged 18 to 70, diagnosed with alopecia and judged suitable for DPC therapy, and pregnant patients were excluded. Unfractionated whole blood was collected in Tempus Blood RNA tubes, and total RNA was extracted from that blood. The receptor library was made with RACE. Sequencing was carried out with a NextSeq 500. During library preparation, unique molecular identifiers were attached to individual cDNA molecules so that TCRs could be counted in a quantitative, reproducible way. From each blood RNA sample, both TCR alpha and TCR beta chains were sequenced. In the paper's pipeline: Samples had a median of roughly 99,000 TCRs, with a range from roughly 20,000 to 690,600. The Decombinator software suite was used to annotate the V, J and CDR3 of the TCR reads. For PS versus PT1 abundance plots, all samples were subsampled to the same number of TCRs (28,000). TCRs were defined as expanded if absent before sensitization and observed at least eight times at the 2-week time point. TCRdb cleaned the public reads at Q25 with fastp, built clones with MiXCR and kept in-frame beta chains. CDR3 protein duplicates are merged, each entry listing the most common genes and DNA. TCRdb's processing, not the study's, gives the V and J calls here. Across this sample there are under 400,000 distinct CDR3 sequences, with approximately 5.1% seen only once. Just over 2.5% of the sample goes to the ten largest clones.

Paper-wide results and their limitations: Repeated subsampling changed both the strength of the expansion versus patch-test correlation and the threshold at which that correlation became significant. The number of PT1 expanded TCRs positively correlated with patch test score, significant at thresholds 8, 16 and 32 but not 4. Alopecia, a presumed autoimmune disease, was present in all patients, so the immune response of the patients might differ from that of healthy individuals. DPC sensitization did not change the number of TCRs with a frequency above 1 in 1000, and there was no evidence of changes in global repertoire structure. Expanded TCRs formed significantly more large CDR3 similarity clusters than pre-sensitization or healthy control sets, consistent with antigen-driven responses.

The clonotype was recovered from a woman in her fifties or sixties with alopecia areata. Some clones in this sample may be carry-over from other donors' samples. The source was whole blood, collected in connection with sensitization to the hapten diphenylcyclopropenone (DPC). This receptor chain uses TRBV6-2 or TRBV6-3 and TRBJ2-7; a stretch of 9 junction bases matches TRBD2. The sequenced DNA is TGTACCAGCAGTTACGGCCCTAGCGGGGTCTACGAGCAGTACTTC. Its protein reads: CTSSYGPSGVYEQYF.